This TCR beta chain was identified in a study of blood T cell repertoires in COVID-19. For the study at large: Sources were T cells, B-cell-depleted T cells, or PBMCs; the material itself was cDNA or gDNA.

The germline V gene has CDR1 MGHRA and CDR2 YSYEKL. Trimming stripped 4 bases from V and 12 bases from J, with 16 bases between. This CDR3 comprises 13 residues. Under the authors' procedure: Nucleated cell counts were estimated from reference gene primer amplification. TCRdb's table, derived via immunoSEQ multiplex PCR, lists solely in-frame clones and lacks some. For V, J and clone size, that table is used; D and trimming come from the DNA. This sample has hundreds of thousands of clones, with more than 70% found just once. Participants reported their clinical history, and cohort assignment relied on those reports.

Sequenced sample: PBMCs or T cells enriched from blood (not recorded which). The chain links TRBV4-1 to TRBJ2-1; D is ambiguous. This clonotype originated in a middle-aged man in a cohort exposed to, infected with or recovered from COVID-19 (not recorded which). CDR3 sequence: CASSLLVSSRQFF. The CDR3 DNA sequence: TGCGCCAGCAGCCTTTTGGTCAGTTCACGGCAGTTCTTC.